One T cell receptor (beta chain) is described in this entry. The antigen is not known. This sample stems from a study of CD8+ T cells in alopecia areata. Germline V lookup: CDR1 SQVTM, CDR2 ANQGSEA. Trimming took off 2 bases at V and 6 bases at J, with 11 bases between the two ends. CDR3 length: 13 residues. Sampling of alopecia areata patients yielded lesional scalp punch biopsies as well as peripheral blood. General study results and limits: Scalp samples also yield sequences from resident alphabeta T cells of normal skin. Mice showed clearer TCR sharing than patients did, a gap that was possibly HLA-related. In lesional scalp, particularly from alopecia totalis/universalis, clonality was higher than in normal scalp.

Extraction of RNA preceded its reverse transcription into cDNA, which served as the sequencing template. Using immunoSEQ multiplex PCR, the repertoire was profiled, and TCRdb retains in-frame clones only, with some absent. Of some 150,000 clones in the sample, about 70% were seen once. The rearrangement links TRBV29-1 to TRBJ2-4; weak D call: TRBD1 (6 bases). The sequencing here drew on CD8+ T cells sorted from blood, taken at week 0. This receptor was obtained from a human donor with alopecia areata. The CDR3, as DNA: TGCAGCGTTGAATCTGGGGGCCGAAACATTCAGTACTTC. Translation gives CSVESGGRNIQYF.